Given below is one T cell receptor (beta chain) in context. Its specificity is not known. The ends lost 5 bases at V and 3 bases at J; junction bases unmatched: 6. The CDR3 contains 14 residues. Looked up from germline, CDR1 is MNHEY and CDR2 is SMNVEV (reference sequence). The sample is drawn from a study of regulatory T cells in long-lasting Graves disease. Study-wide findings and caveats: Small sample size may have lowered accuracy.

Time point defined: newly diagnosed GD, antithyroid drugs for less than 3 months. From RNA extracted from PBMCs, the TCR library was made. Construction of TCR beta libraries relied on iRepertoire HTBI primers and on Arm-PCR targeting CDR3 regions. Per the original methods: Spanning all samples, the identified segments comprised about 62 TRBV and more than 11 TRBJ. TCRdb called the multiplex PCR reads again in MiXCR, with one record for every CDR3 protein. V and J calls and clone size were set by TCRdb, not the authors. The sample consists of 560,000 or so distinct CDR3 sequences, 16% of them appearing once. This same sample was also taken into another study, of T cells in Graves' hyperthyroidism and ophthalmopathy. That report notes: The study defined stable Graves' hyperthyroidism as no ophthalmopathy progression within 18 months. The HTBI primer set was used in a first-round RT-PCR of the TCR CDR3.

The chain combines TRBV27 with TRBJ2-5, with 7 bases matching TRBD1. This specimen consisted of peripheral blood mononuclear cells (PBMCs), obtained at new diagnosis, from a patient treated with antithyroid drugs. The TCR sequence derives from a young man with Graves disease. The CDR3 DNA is TGTGCCAGCAGTCCAATCGACAGGGAAGAGACCCAGTACTTC. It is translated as CASSPIDREETQYF.